The 19 T cell receptor beta chains presented below share a single source sample, sequenced in a study of cytomegalovirus exposure and HLA in healthy donors. PCR was performed using 60 Vbeta and 13 Jbeta primers. Assay: immunoSEQ multiplex PCR; the TCRdb copy retains only in-frame clones and omits some. The sample has some 170,000 clones, roughly 71% seen once; the top ten hold about 3%. Sequenced sample: PBMCs. These receptors all stem from a woman aged 45-65 years in good health and CMV-seropositive.

V usage is TRBV11-2 and J usage is TRBJ1-5; D perhaps matches TRBD1 (6 bases). The V end lost 5 bases, the J end lost 9 bases, and 17 bases lay between the germline ends. Germline V gives CDR1 SGHAT, CDR2 FQNNGV. The CDR3 extends over 14 amino acids. As DNA, the CDR3 is TGTGCCAGCAGCCTCCAGACAGGTCAAGGGCCCCAGCATTTT. Its protein product is CASSLQTGQGPQHF. Complete variable domain (other parts from reference TRBV11-2 and TRBJ1-5): EAGVAQSPRYKIIEKRQSVAFWCNPISGHATLYWYQQILGQGPKLLIQFQNNGVVDDSQLPKDRFSAERLKGVDSTLKIQPAKLEDSAVYLCASSLQTGQGPQHFGDGTRLSIL.

The rearrangement joins TRBV2 to TRBJ2-2; 9 bases fit TRBD2. The germline V gene has CDR1 SNHLY and CDR2 FYNNEI. The CDR3 sequence is 16 residues long. The V gene end was trimmed by 7 bases and the J gene end by 7 bases; junction bases not matched to a gene: 13. In DNA, the CDR3 is TGTGCCAGCACCGGAGGTAGCGGGGGAAGTAGCGGGGAGCTGTTTTTT. Translating gives CASTGGSGGSSGELFF.

The rearrangement uses TRBV7-2 and TRBJ1-1; a possible D gene is TRBD1 (5 bases). Germline CDR1 and CDR2: SGHTA and FQGNSA. V lost 7 bases, J lost 7 bases, and 22 bases lay in between. The CDR3 totals 15 residues. As DNA, the CDR3 is TGTGCCAGCACCCTCACACAGGCCACTTTTCGTGAAGCTTTCTTT. It specifies CASTLTQATFREAFF.

This chain connects TRBV9 to TRBJ2-3; 10 bases are a match to TRBD2. The CDR3 runs 16 residues. Per the germline V gene, CDR1 is SGDLS and CDR2 is YYNGEE. V shed 4 bases and J 0 bases; nucleotides not matched to a gene: 5. CDR3 loop: CASSIGLAASTDTQYF. The CDR3 DNA is TGTGCCAGCAGCATCGGACTAGCGGCCAGCACAGATACGCAGTATTTT.

The V and J genes are TRBV30 and TRBJ2-3; D is perhaps TRBD2 (8 bases). The CDR3 is made up of 15 amino acids. The germline V gene has CDR1 GTSNPN and CDR2 SVGIG (reference sequence). V was shortened by 1 base and J by 2 bases, with 13 bases between the two germline ends. In DNA, the CDR3 is TGTGCCTGGAGTGCGGGGGGGACAGCCACAGATACGCAGTATTTT. Translation: CAWSAGGTATDTQYF.

The chain uses TRBV7-3 and TRBJ2-3, with TRBD2 identical over 10 bases. The CDR3 has 15 residues. Trimming took 6 bases from V and 4 from J; bases not matched to a gene: 7. The germline V gene has CDR1 SGHTA and CDR2 FQGTGA. Here the CDR3 reads CASSPSGGASDTQYF. CDR3 in DNA: TGTGCCAGCAGTCCCAGCGGGGGGGCCTCAGATACGCAGTATTTT.

The CDR3 loop reads CASSLLVGLYNEQFF. The CDR3 coding sequence is TGTGCCAGCAGCTTATTAGTGGGACTTTACAATGAGCAGTTCTTC. The chain has TRBV7-9 and TRBJ2-1; perhaps TRBD2 as D (6 bases). Germline loops: CDR1 SEHNR, CDR2 FQNEAQ (reference sequence). This CDR3 spans 15 amino acids. Trimming shortened V by 2 bases and J by 4 bases, and 12 bases separated the two germline ends.

The CDR3 protein is CASSLDGTKNIQYF. CDR3 bases: TGTGCCAGCTCCCTAGACGGAACCAAAAACATTCAGTACTTC. The chain employs TRBV6-1 and TRBJ2-4; D unresolved. Germline lookup yields CDR1 MNHNS and CDR2 SASEGT. The CDR3 spans 14 residues. The ends were cut back, 8 bases at V and 2 bases at J, with 13 bases in the middle.

The chain uses TRBV6-1 and TRBJ2-3; 8 bases fit TRBD2. The trim removed 7 bases at V and 7 bases at J, leaving 10 bases unmatched. Germline CDR1 is MNHNS and CDR2 is SASEGT. This CDR3 is 14 amino acids long. CDR3 sequence: CASNESGGSNTQYF. The CDR3 DNA reads TGTGCCAGCAATGAGAGCGGGGGTTCTAATACGCAGTATTTT.

The chain recombines TRBV4-1 with TRBJ2-5; 14 bases are a match to TRBD2. The CDR3 is 17 amino acids. V lost 3 bases, J lost 4 bases, and 7 bases stayed unmatched. CDR1 and CDR2 from the germline V gene are MGHRA and YSYEKL. The CDR3 nucleotides read TGCGCCAGCAGCCACAGACTAGCGGGGGGGGTAGGAGAGACCCAGTACTTC. Its protein product is CASSHRLAGGVGETQYF.

This clone appeared a single time. V usage is TRBV10-1 and J usage is TRBJ2-7, with 10 bases aligning to TRBD1. J lost 4 bases, V lost 10 bases, and 7 bases had no gene match. The CDR3 has 13 residues. Germline CDR1 reads WNHNN; CDR2 reads SYGVQD (reference sequence). The CDR3, as DNA: TGCGCCACTCCGGGACAGGGGCCTTACGAGCAGTACTTC. This translates into CATPGQGPYEQYF.

The J gene is TRBJ1-6, the V gene TRBV7-8; maybe TRBD1 (5 bases). Germline CDR1 and CDR2: SGHVS and FQNEAQ. V lost 1 base and J 6 bases, leaving 13 bases between the germline ends. CDR3 size: 16 residues. In DNA form, the CDR3 reads TGTGCCAGCAGCTTAGTGGGGGGAAGCAGTAATTCACCCCTCCACTTT. It yields the protein CASSLVGGSSNSPLHF.

V usage is TRBV6-1 and J usage is TRBJ2-3, with 11 nucleotides matching TRBD2. The J segment lost 3 bases and the V segment lost 3 bases, leaving 14 bases of the junction unmatched. Germline lookup yields CDR1 MNHNS and CDR2 SASEGT. This CDR3 has 19 amino acids. In DNA form, the CDR3 reads TGTGCCAGCAGTGACCTCTCCCCCCCCCTAGCGGGGGGTACAGATACGCAGTATTTT. Protein: CASSDLSPPLAGGTDTQYF.

The J gene is TRBJ2-1, the V gene TRBV6-5, with 8 bases identical to TRBD2. The V gene's germline CDR1 is MNHEY and CDR2 SVGAGI. The ends lost 0 bases at V and 1 base at J; junction bases unmatched: 2. The CDR3 is 16 residues long. The CDR3 is CASSYSGGASYNEQFF. The CDR3 DNA reads TGTGCCAGCAGTTACTCCGGGGGGGCATCCTACAATGAGCAGTTCTTC.

V usage is TRBV5-1 and J usage is TRBJ1-1; D is ambiguous. V was shortened by 4 bases and J by 10 bases, with 17 bases between the two germline ends. This CDR3 contains 13 residues. CDR1 SGHRS and CDR2 YFSETQ come from the germline V gene. The CDR3 DNA sequence: TGCGCCAGCAGCCTTGGGGTGGAGGGTGTAGCTTTCTTT. Encoded protein: CASSLGVEGVAFF.

The CDR3: CASSKGQPLNTEAFF. The CDR3 DNA sequence: TGTGCCAGTAGTAAAGGACAGCCATTAAACACTGAAGCTTTCTTT. The chain recombines TRBV19 with TRBJ1-1, with a weak D call TRBD1 (6 bases). V was shortened by 4 bases and J by 2 bases, with 14 bases between the two germline ends. Germline loops: CDR1 LNHDA, CDR2 SQIVND (reference sequence). CDR3 length: 15 amino acids.

The chain combines TRBV10-3 with TRBJ1-2; D remains unclear. The CDR3 extends over 12 amino acids. Germline loops: CDR1 ENHRY, CDR2 SYGVKD. V was cut by 7 bases and J by 8 bases, with 14 bases left in between. CDR3 amino acids: CAIKRSTGGYTF. The DNA for the CDR3 is TGTGCCATCAAACGATCGACTGGCGGCTACACCTTC.

This sequence joins TRBV7-9 and TRBJ2-5; TRBD2 matches at 11 bases. The CDR3 spans 15 residues. With 5 bases clipped from V and 0 bases from J, the junction kept 2 bases outside the gene matches. Germline V gives CDR1 SEHNR, CDR2 FQNEAQ (reference sequence). CDR3 amino acids: CASSRSGGDQETQYF. The CDR3 DNA sequence: TGTGCCAGCAGCCGTAGCGGGGGGGACCAAGAGACCCAGTACTTC.

A few counts support this clone. This chain uses TRBV19 with TRBJ2-2; no reliable D call. This CDR3 is built from 14 residues. The germline V and J ends were trimmed by 6 bases and 5 bases, with 13 bases remaining between them. Germline CDR1 and CDR2: LNHDA and SQIVND (reference sequence). Here the CDR3 reads CASSAVAATGELFF. The CDR3 DNA is TGTGCCAGTAGCGCAGTTGCTGCTACCGGGGAGCTGTTTTTT.